A single sample is the source of the 21 T cell receptor beta chains below, sequenced in a study of Graves' ophthalmopathy and Graves' hyperthyroidism (dated by TCRdb to 2017 to 2018). The sample was run on an Illumina HiSeq 2000. TCR beta CDR3 regions were amplified from RNA transcripts for repertoire sequencing. The first round was an RT-PCR using HTBI primers with the Qiagen OneStep RT-PCR kit, and this first round was followed by a second-round multiplex PCR, then size selection and purification. TCRdb's own reprocessing of the public reads used fastp at Q25 and MiXCR and kept productive beta chains. All rows with the same CDR3 protein become a single entry with the most common DNA and genes. The sample yields a few hundred thousand distinct CDR3 sequences; under 45% were counted once. The top ten clones comprise roughly 4.5% of the sample. Sequencing was performed on peripheral blood or thyroid tissue (not recorded which). The source of these receptors is an adult man with Graves' hyperthyroidism.

This clonotype came up many times. The chain employs TRBV12-3 or TRBV12-4 and TRBJ1-2, with 9 nucleotides matching TRBD1. V dropped 5 bases and J dropped 4; count of bases not matched to a gene: 5. The CDR3 consists of 14 residues. This CDR3 is CASSRQGEGYGYTF. The DNA for the CDR3 is TGTGCCAGCAGTCGACAGGGGGAGGGCTATGGCTACACCTTC.

This clonotype was observed at least ten times. The gene calls are TRBV12-3 or TRBV12-4 and TRBJ2-7; D perhaps matches TRBD1 (6 bases). The CDR3 has 17 residues. The germline V and J ends were trimmed by 2 bases and 4 bases, with 21 bases remaining between them. The CDR3 DNA follows: TGTGCCAGCAGTTTAACTACTGGGACACGGGGTTTTTACGAGCAGTACTTC. Amino acid sequence: CASSLTTGTRGFYEQYF.

This chain connects TRBV29-1 to TRBJ1-1, with D possibly TRBD1 on 5 matching bases. Trimming stripped 6 bases from V and 3 bases from J, with 14 bases between. Germline CDR1 is SQVTM and CDR2 is ANQGSEA. The CDR3 runs to 13 residues. CDR3 nucleotide sequence: TGCAGCGTGTTGACTGGGGGATACACTGAAGCTTTCTTT. This sequence encodes CSVLTGGYTEAFF.

The rearrangement uses TRBV9 and TRBJ1-1, with D perhaps matching TRBD1 (6 bases). V was shortened by 4 bases and J by 3 bases, with 13 bases between the two germline ends. Germline-derived CDR1 and CDR2 are SGDLS and YYNGEE. The CDR3 runs to 14 residues. CDR3 bases: TGTGCCAGCAGCTTAGAGGGGGTCGACACTGAAGCTTTCTTT. Protein: CASSLEGVDTEAFF.

This chain connects TRBV27 to TRBJ1-1, with D tentatively TRBD1 (5 bases). V shed 0 bases and J shed 3 bases, with 8 bases lying between them. CDR1 is MNHEY, CDR2 SMNVEV, per germline (reference sequence). This CDR3 region has 14 residues. In DNA, the CDR3 is TGTGCCAGCAGTTTATCAGGGGCTTACACTGAAGCTTTCTTT. It specifies CASSLSGAYTEAFF.

The rearrangement links TRBV15 to TRBJ2-3; D is undetermined. With 0 bases removed from V and 8 bases from J, the gap between germline ends came to 6 bases. Germline V gene lookup returns CDR1 LNHNV and CDR2 YYDKDF (reference sequence). The CDR3 has 12 residues. CDR3 in DNA: TGTGCCACCAGCAGAGACATAAGTACGCAGTATTTT. It codes for CATSRDISTQYF.

V and J are TRBV20-1 and TRBJ2-6; 7 bases agree with TRBD2. Germline lookup yields CDR1 DFQATT and CDR2 SNEGSKA (reference sequence). The V and J ends lost 0 bases and 0 bases, in that order; junction bases with no gene match: 11. This CDR3 is 19 amino acids long. The CDR3 DNA reads as TGCAGTGCTAGAGATCGGGGGGAAAGGGCACTCTCTGGGGCCAACGTCCTGACTTTC. The encoded protein is CSARDRGERALSGANVLTF.

This clonotype was found once. The chain recombines TRBV2 with TRBJ2-7; no firm D call. The V gene's germline CDR1 is SNHLY and CDR2 FYNNEI. The V end was cut by 6 bases, the J end by 7 bases, with 16 bases between. This CDR3 has 13 residues. CDR3 loop: CASSEPMVNEQYF. CDR3 nucleotide sequence: TGTGCCAGCAGCGAACCGATGGTCAATGAGCAGTACTTC.

This clonotype turned up a few times. The gene calls are TRBV7-8 and TRBJ2-1; tentatively, D is TRBD2 (5 bases). Per germline, CDR1 SGHVS and CDR2 FQNEAQ. The V end was cut by 6 bases, the J end by 7 bases, with 7 bases between. The CDR3 sequence is 11 residues long. Written as DNA, the CDR3 is TGTGCCAGCAGGCGAGGGAATGAGCAGTTCTTC. The encoded protein is CASRRGNEQFF. The full variable domain, rest sourced from reference TRBV7-8 and TRBJ2-1, is GAGVSQSPRYKVAKRGQDVALRCDPISGHVSLFWYQQALGQGPEFLTYFQNEAQLDKSGLPSDRFFAERPEGSVSTLKIQRTQQEDSAVYLCASRRGNEQFFGPGTRLTVL.

This sequence joins TRBV5-1 and TRBJ1-5, with no clear D. CDR3 length: 17 amino acids. V lost 1 base and J lost 0, with 14 bases in between. The germline V gene has CDR1 SGHRS and CDR2 YFSETQ. CDR3: CASSLTRAAPSNQPQHF. The CDR3 DNA reads as TGCGCCAGCAGCTTGACCCGTGCAGCCCCTAGCAATCAGCCCCAGCATTTT.

The sample holds many counts of this clonotype. The chain uses TRBV24-1 and TRBJ1-5; D remains ambiguous. The CDR3 has 15 residues. The V and J ends lost 6 bases and 3 bases respectively, with 14 bases between them. Germline CDR1 and CDR2: KGHDR and SFDVKD. CDR3 region: CATSPSGNLNQPQHF. The CDR3 bases are TGTGCCACCAGTCCGTCCGGGAACCTCAATCAGCCCCAGCATTTT.

The V call is TRBV12-3 or TRBV12-4, the J call TRBJ1-3; D is unresolved. Trimming pared 7 bases from V and 0 bases from J, leaving 13 bases between. This CDR3 comprises 15 residues. CDR3 region: CASTPVGYSGNTIYF. DNA of the CDR3: TGTGCCAGCACCCCGGTAGGGTACTCTGGAAACACCATATATTTT.

This clonotype was seen repeatedly, ten times or more. The chain recombines TRBV5-8 with TRBJ1-1; unclear D gene. This CDR3 is 13 amino acids long. Trimming pared 0 bases from V and 3 bases from J, leaving 6 bases between. Germline CDR1 is SGHTS and CDR2 is YDEGEE. The CDR3 bases are TGTGCCAGCAGCTTGGACAGTTACACTGAAGCTTTCTTT. The encoded protein is CASSLDSYTEAFF.

This clonotype was seen only a few times. The chain employs TRBV20-1 and TRBJ1-5, with 7 bases identical to TRBD1. CDR3 length equals 16 residues. After removal of 3 bases from V and 0 bases from J, the junction contained 8 bases not matched to a gene. CDR1 is DFQATT, CDR2 SNEGSKA, per germline (reference sequence). The CDR3 region is CSASRRQGHSNQPQHF. The CDR3 nucleotides are TGCAGTGCTAGCCGACGACAGGGACATAGCAATCAGCCCCAGCATTTT.

This clonotype has a count of ten or more. V is TRBV7-8 and J is TRBJ1-4; no clear D. CDR1 is SGHVS, CDR2 FQNEAQ, per germline. The CDR3 is 15 amino acids. Trimming stripped 0 bases from V and 1 base from J, with 6 bases between. CDR3 nucleotide sequence: TGTGCCAGCAGCTTAGCGTTGGGAACTAATGAAAAACTGTTTTTT. This encodes CASSLALGTNEKLFF. The whole variable domain, filled in from reference TRBV7-8 and TRBJ1-4, reads GAGVSQSPRYKVAKRGQDVALRCDPISGHVSLFWYQQALGQGPEFLTYFQNEAQLDKSGLPSDRFFAERPEGSVSTLKIQRTQQEDSAVYLCASSLALGTNEKLFFGSGTQLSVL.

This clonotype occurred many times. The V and J genes are TRBV20-1 and TRBJ2-7; 7 bases are shared with TRBD2. The CDR3 is 15 amino acids. V was clipped by 1 base and J by 0 bases; unmatched bases: 6. Germline assignment: CDR1 DFQATT and CDR2 SNEGSKA (reference sequence). Here the CDR3 DNA reads TGCAGTGCTAGAGCTTCGGGAGGACACTCCTACGAGCAGTACTTC. It encodes CSARASGGHSYEQYF.

At least ten counts were recorded for this clonotype. The chain couples TRBV13 to TRBJ2-7; D could derive from TRBD1 or TRBD2 (5 bases each). CDR1 PRHDT and CDR2 FYEKMQ come from the germline V gene (reference sequence). Trimming shortened V by 5 bases and J by 5 bases, and 13 bases separated the two germline ends. The CDR3 covers 13 residues. For the CDR3, the DNA is TGTGCCAGCAGCCAACGGGACGACCACGAGCAGTACTTC. This encodes CASSQRDDHEQYF.

The V and J genes are TRBV7-9 and TRBJ2-5; TRBD2 agrees at 12 bases. Germline values: CDR1 SEHNR, CDR2 FQNEAQ (reference sequence). CDR3 length: 17 amino acids. J was trimmed by 5 bases and V by 2 bases; bases with no gene match: 9. CDR3: CASSLSRGLAGKETQYF. The CDR3 region has the DNA TGTGCCAGCAGCTTATCTCGCGGACTAGCGGGGAAGGAGACCCAGTACTTC.

The sample holds many counts of this clonotype. The CDR3 is CASSLAPGTSYEQYF. CDR3 bases: TGTGCCAGCAGCTTAGCACCGGGGACTTCCTACGAGCAGTACTTC. This chain links TRBV11-3 with TRBJ2-7, with D maybe TRBD2 (6 bases). Germline assignment: CDR1 SGHNT and CDR2 YENEEA. CDR3 size: 15 residues. V dropped 1 base and J dropped 1 base, with 11 bases sitting between them.

The chain recombines TRBV25-1 with TRBJ2-7; 10 nucleotides align to TRBD2. The V and J ends lost 4 bases and 4 bases, in that order; junction bases with no gene match: 10. Germline V lookup: CDR1 MGHDK, CDR2 SYGVNS. CDR3 length equals 16 residues. This CDR3 is CASSASFTSGTYEQYF. In DNA form, the CDR3 reads TGTGCCAGCAGTGCTAGCTTTACTAGCGGGACGTACGAGCAGTACTTC.

This clonotype was counted a single time. Given a much more abundant clone one base away, this may be a read error. The chain has TRBV6-2 or TRBV6-3 and TRBJ2-5; D not certain. The CDR3 length is 14 residues. Germline loops: CDR1 MNHEY, CDR2 SVGEGT. The CDR3 here is CANSYSKVGETQYF. Here the CDR3 DNA reads TGTGCCAACAGTTACTCGAAAGTTGGAGAGACCCAGTACTTC.